This TCR beta chain was recorded in a study of blood T cell repertoires in COVID-19. V was clipped by 2 bases and J by 4 bases, with 8 bases between them. The CDR3 length is 13 residues. The germline V gene encodes CDR1 MNHNS and CDR2 SASEGT. In Cohort 3, a recovered donor had either two negative PCRs, clearance, or symptom resolution. In the authors' methods: Researchers report that nucleated cell counts were estimated from reference gene primer amplification. Generated by immunoSEQ multiplex PCR, the TCRdb table keeps only in-frame clones and is missing some. V and J calls and clone size come straight from that table; D and trimming were deduced from the DNA. The profile shows 200,000 to 250,000 clones, around 90% of them singletons.

The chain has TRBV6-1 and TRBJ1-2; D gene unclear. The receptor was derived from a man aged 25-45 years who had recovered from COVID-19. Sequencing was performed on PBMCs or T cells enriched from blood (not recorded which). CDR3 coding DNA: TGTGCCAGCAGTGAACCCCCGGGCTATGGCTACACCTTC. Its translation is CASSEPPGYGYTF.